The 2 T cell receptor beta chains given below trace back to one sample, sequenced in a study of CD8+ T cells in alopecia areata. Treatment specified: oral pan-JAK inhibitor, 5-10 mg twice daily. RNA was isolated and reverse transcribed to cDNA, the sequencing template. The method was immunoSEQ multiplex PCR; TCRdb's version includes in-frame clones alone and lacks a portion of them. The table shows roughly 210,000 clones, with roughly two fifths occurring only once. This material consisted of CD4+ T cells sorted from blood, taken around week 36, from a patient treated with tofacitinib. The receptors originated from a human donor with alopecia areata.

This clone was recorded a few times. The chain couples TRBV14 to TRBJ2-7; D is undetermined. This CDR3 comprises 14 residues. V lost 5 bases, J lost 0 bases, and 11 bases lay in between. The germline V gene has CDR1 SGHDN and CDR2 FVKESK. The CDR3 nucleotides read TGTGCCAGCAGCACCCGCCGAGGCTCCTACGAGCAGTACTTC. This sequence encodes CASSTRRGSYEQYF.

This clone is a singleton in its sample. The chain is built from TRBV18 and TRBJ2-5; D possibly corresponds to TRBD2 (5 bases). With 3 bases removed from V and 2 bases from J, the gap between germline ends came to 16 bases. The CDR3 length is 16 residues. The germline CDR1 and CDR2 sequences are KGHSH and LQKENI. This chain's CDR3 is CASSPPQGSQQETQYF. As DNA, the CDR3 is TGTGCCAGCTCACCCCCGCAAGGGAGTCAGCAAGAGACCCAGTACTTC. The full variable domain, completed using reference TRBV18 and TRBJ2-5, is NAGVMQNPRHLVRRRGQEARLRCSPMKGHSHVYWYRQLPEEGLKFMVYLQKENIIDESGMPKERFSAEFPKEGPSILRIQQVVRGDSAAYFCASSPPQGSQQETQYFGPGTRLLVL.